This TCR beta chain stems from a study of blood T cell repertoires in COVID-19. Study in general: Acute and convalescent COVID-19 specimens originated in the United States, Italy and Spain.

Donors were grouped by their self-reported clinical history. Recovery meant two consecutive negative NP/OP PCR tests, professional clearance, or resolved symptoms. This clone appeared once. J gave up 5 bases and V 4 bases, and 3 bases lay outside the gene matches. CDR1 and CDR2 from the germline V gene are KGHSH and LQKENI. This CDR3 has 13 amino acids. Authors' analysis steps: Nucleated cell number was recorded as an estimate derived from reference gene primer amplification. Clones were sequenced by immunoSEQ multiplex PCR, and TCRdb holds only the in-frame ones, with some missing. For V, J and clone size, that table is used; D and trimming come from the DNA. The sample lists under 300,000 clones, just over 90% occurring once.

V is TRBV18 and J is TRBJ2-3; 7 bases agree with TRBD1. Material: PBMCs or T cells enriched from blood (not recorded which). The origin of this receptor is a woman aged 18-30 years who had recovered from COVID-19. CDR3 nucleotides: TGTGCCAGCTCACTGGGGACAGTAGATACGCAGTATTTT. This sequence encodes CASSLGTVDTQYF.